This T cell receptor (beta chain) comes out of a study of shared clonotypes between healthy human individuals. Some 30,000 T cell genomes, or roughly 180 ng DNA, went into the sorted-subset replicate PCRs. Clones were sequenced by immunoSEQ multiplex PCR, and TCRdb holds only the in-frame ones, with some missing. The repertoire holds 2 million to 2.5 million clones, with about 95% as singletons. CD45RO-negative, CCR7-selected cells formed the naive CD8 fraction, which excluded terminally differentiated effector memory CD45RA+ cells. Donors included only healthy HIV-negative adults lacking recent acute infections or vaccinations. Study conclusions and caveats: Among donors, sharing of clonotypes was expected to be affected by sequencing depth. Naive subsets generally exceeded memory subsets in estimated richness.

Regarding this clone: As yet, its antigen is unknown.

Trimming cost V 5 bases and J 12 bases, with 19 bases left between them. CDR3 length equals 13 residues. Germline CDR1 SEHNR, CDR2 FQNEAQ (reference sequence). The gene calls are TRBV7-9 and TRBJ1-1; D is unclear. The clonotype comes from a man younger than 35 in good health. The sequenced material came from naive CD8+ T cells sorted from blood. Here the CDR3 DNA reads TGTGCCAGCAGCCCAACGACCACCCTCGAAACTTTCTTT. Protein product: CASSPTTTLETFF.